This T cell receptor (beta chain) appears in the sequencing data of a study of cytomegalovirus exposure and HLA in healthy donors. Study-level points and caveats: After further analysis at a later stage, 15,000 to 20,000 TCR beta sequences were associated with HLA alleles at 0.05 false discovery rate. In a later analysis, productive TCRs from donors in an Asian-associated ancestry cluster reportedly carried fewer N-insertions than the cohort mean. Reports showed the classifier diagnosing cytomegalovirus status with high specificity and sensitivity.

This CDR3 is 15 amino acids long. Germline-derived CDR1 and CDR2 are MNHEY and SMNVEV (reference sequence). The germline V and J ends were trimmed by 2 bases and 0 bases, with 10 bases remaining between them. On this clone itself: Antigen specificity is unknown.

Vbeta (60) and Jbeta (13) primers were used in the PCR. Authors' processing steps: In a later analysis, around 11 million of around 75 million unique beta chains occurred in at least two donors. Only in-frame clones appear in the TCRdb table, and some are missing; sequencing was by immunoSEQ multiplex PCR. V and J calls plus clone size are reproduced from that table; the DNA served to infer D and trimming. The specimen's table records about 170,000 clones. The sequence was collected from a woman aged 18-35 years in good health and CMV-seropositive. The chain carries TRBV27 and TRBJ1-1; a possible D gene is TRBD1 (5 bases). Source material: PBMCs. DNA for the CDR3: TGTGCCAGCAGTTTAGGGGGGGGACTGAACACTGAAGCTTTCTTT. It is translated as CASSLGGGLNTEAFF.